Each of the 30 T cell receptor beta chains below was sequenced from the same sample in a study of shared clonotypes between healthy human individuals. Data came from immunoSEQ multiplex PCR; TCRdb stores just in-frame clones and leaves some out. The sample contains approximately 1,500,000 clones, about 98% of which appear only once. The sequencing sample was made of naive CD4+ T cells sorted from blood. As to subset: CD45RA+ positively selected. Source of these receptors: a young man in good health.

The rearrangement links TRBV2 to TRBJ1-4; 8 nucleotides line up with TRBD1. The V and J ends lost 6 bases and 8 bases, in that order; junction bases with no gene match: 8. The CDR3 totals 14 residues. Germline values: CDR1 SNHLY, CDR2 FYNNEI. The CDR3 region has the DNA TGTGCCAGCAGACCAGGGGGCGGAAGGGAAAAACTGTTTTTT. Protein sequence: CASRPGGGREKLFF.

The chain has TRBV10-3 and TRBJ2-1; possibly TRBD1 for D (6 bases). The CDR3 is 13 amino acids. Germline lookup yields CDR1 ENHRY and CDR2 SYGVKD. V was cut by 11 bases and J by 12 bases, with 23 bases left in between. CDR3 region: CAVTRDTPGGQFF. The CDR3 region has the DNA TGTGCCGTCACACGGGACACGCCTGGAGGGCAGTTCTTC.

The rearrangement uses TRBV7-8 and TRBJ2-1, with 7 positions matching TRBD1. The CDR3 loop spans 15 amino acids. Germline-derived CDR1 and CDR2 are SGHVS and FQNEAQ. V lost 5 bases and J lost 3; bases outside the gene matches: 7. CDR3 protein: CASSARDRSYNEQFF. The DNA for the CDR3 is TGTGCCAGCAGCGCCCGGGACAGAAGCTACAATGAGCAGTTCTTC.

The rearrangement uses TRBV7-3 and TRBJ2-2; D remains unclear. CDR1 and CDR2 from the germline V gene are SGHTA and FQGTGA. Trimming took off 4 bases at V and 7 bases at J, with 10 bases between the two ends. CDR3 length: 13 residues. This CDR3 is CASSSLGSGELFF. DNA for the CDR3: TGTGCCAGCAGCTCTCTGGGCAGCGGGGAGCTGTTTTTT.

The DNA of the CDR3 is TGCAGCGTTGGCCCTAGCCGACCTCTGAACACCGGGGAGCTGTTTTTT. This gives the protein CSVGPSRPLNTGELFF. The J gene is TRBJ2-2, the V gene TRBV29-1, with D possibly being TRBD2 (5 bases). Per germline, CDR1 SQVTM and CDR2 ANQGSEA. Trimming left V 4 bases short and J 1 base short, with 16 bases between. CDR3 size: 16 residues.

On this clone: Other DNA sequences in the sample encode the same CDR3. The chain is built from TRBV29-1 and TRBJ2-5; the D is unclear. The CDR3 consists of 11 residues. V lost 6 bases to trimming and J lost 5 bases, with 10 bases between them. The germline gives CDR1 SQVTM, CDR2 ANQGSEA. As DNA, the CDR3 is TGCAGCGTCCCCCTCGGGGAGACCCAGTACTTC. Residues: CSVPLGETQYF.

The chain has TRBV5-4 and TRBJ1-1; D gene uncertain. The CDR3 totals 12 residues. Germline V gene lookup returns CDR1 SGHNT and CDR2 YYREEE (reference sequence). The ends were cut back, 1 base at V and 3 bases at J, with 4 bases in the middle. DNA of the CDR3: TGTGCCAGCAGCTTGCCATACACTGAAGCTTTCTTT. Translating gives CASSLPYTEAFF. The full variable domain, in which reference TRBV5-4 and TRBJ1-1 provide the parts outside the CDR3, is ETGVTQSPTHLIKTRGQQVTLRCSSQSGHNTVSWYQQALGQGPQFIFQYYREEENGRGNFPPRFSGLQFPNYSSELNVNALELDDSALYLCASSLPYTEAFFGQGTRLTVV.

J is TRBJ2-1 and V is TRBV15; tentative D call: TRBD1 (6 bases). Germline CDR1 reads LNHNV; CDR2 reads YYDKDF (reference sequence). The CDR3 runs to 14 residues. With 0 bases removed from V and 9 bases from J, the gap between germline ends came to 12 bases. CDR3 nucleotides: TGTGCCACCAGCAGAGAGAACAGGGTTAGTGAGCAGTTCTTC. The encoded protein is CATSRENRVSEQFF.

This clone was observed once. This chain links TRBV10-3 with TRBJ2-3, with 13 bases lining up with TRBD2. Germline lookup yields CDR1 ENHRY and CDR2 SYGVKD. The V segment lost 5 bases and the J segment 4 bases; nucleotides outside the gene matches: 6. This CDR3 is 16 amino acids long. CDR3: CAISPGLAGPSDTQYF. CDR3 coding DNA: TGTGCCATCAGTCCGGGACTAGCGGGACCATCAGATACGCAGTATTTT.

This chain joins TRBV28 and TRBJ1-2; 7 bases match TRBD1. Germline CDR1 reads MDHEN; CDR2 reads SYDVKM. V was pared by 11 bases and J by 8 bases, with 11 bases of the junction left unmatched. This CDR3 region has 12 residues. In nucleotides, the CDR3 is TGTGCCGGGAGACAGGGAATAAGGGGCTACACCTTC. It encodes CAGRQGIRGYTF.

This sequence joins TRBV18 and TRBJ2-5, with D tentatively TRBD1 (5 bases). V lost 5 bases and J 1 base, leaving 8 bases between the germline ends. The CDR3 is 13 residues long. Germline assignment: CDR1 KGHSH and CDR2 LQKENI. The CDR3 loop reads CASSKTVQETQYF. CDR3 DNA: TGTGCCAGCTCAAAGACAGTCCAAGAGACCCAGTACTTC. The full variable domain, completed using reference TRBV18 and TRBJ2-5, is NAGVMQNPRHLVRRRGQEARLRCSPMKGHSHVYWYRQLPEEGLKFMVYLQKENIIDESGMPKERFSAEFPKEGPSILRIQQVVRGDSAAYFCASSKTVQETQYFGPGTRLLVL.

The V and J genes are TRBV5-5 and TRBJ2-7; tentative D call: TRBD2 (7 bases). Trimming stripped 3 bases from V and 5 bases from J, with 18 bases between. Germline CDR1 SGHKS, CDR2 YYEKEE (reference sequence). The CDR3 runs to 15 residues. DNA for the CDR3: TGTGCCAGCAGCTGGACCTCGGGGGGCCCCAACGAGCAGTACTTC. Amino acids: CASSWTSGGPNEQYF.

Details on this clone: This CDR3 is also generated by other DNA sequences in the sample. The chain is built from TRBV20-1 and TRBJ1-2; perhaps TRBD1 as D (5 bases). V lost 7 bases, J lost 2 bases, and 8 bases lay in between. The germline CDR1 and CDR2 sequences are DFQATT and SNEGSKA (reference sequence). This CDR3 region has 11 residues. The CDR3 nucleotides read TGCAGTGGGGGCGGCAACTATGGCTACACCTTC. Its protein product is CSGGGNYGYTF.

The chain uses TRBV13 and TRBJ2-7; 10 bases agree with TRBD1. Germline V gene lookup returns CDR1 PRHDT and CDR2 FYEKMQ (reference sequence). The J segment lost 6 bases and the V segment lost 5 bases, leaving 10 bases of the junction unmatched. The CDR3 runs to 15 residues. CDR3 DNA sequence: TGTGCCAGCAGCCCGATGGGACAGGGGTTCGGCGAGCAGTACTTC. As protein: CASSPMGQGFGEQYF. The full variable domain, completed using reference TRBV13 and TRBJ2-7, is AAGVIQSPRHLIKEKRETATLKCYPIPRHDTVYWYQQGPGQDPQFLISFYEKMQSDKGSIPDRFSAQQFSDYHSELNMSSLELGDSALYFCASSPMGQGFGEQYFGPGTRLTVT.

The sample holds one count of this clone. The same CDR3 arises from other DNA sequences in this sample as well. The rearrangement joins TRBV6-6 to TRBJ2-7; a possible D gene is TRBD2 (6 bases). This CDR3 region has 13 residues. The germline CDR1 and CDR2 sequences are MNHNY and SVGAGI (reference sequence). V dropped 6 bases and J dropped 2 bases, with 11 bases sitting between them. In nucleotides, the CDR3 is TGTGCCAGCAGAGGGACTGATCCCTACGAGCAGTACTTC. Residues: CASRGTDPYEQYF.

The chain joins TRBV19 to TRBJ2-7; D gene ambiguous. This CDR3 has 12 residues. CDR1 and CDR2 from the germline V gene are LNHDA and SQIVND (reference sequence). V dropped 6 bases and J dropped 5 bases, with 11 bases sitting between them. This chain's CDR3 is CASRGAVDEQYF. The DNA of the CDR3 is TGTGCCAGTAGAGGCGCAGTGGACGAGCAGTACTTC. Looking up the rest from reference TRBV19 and TRBJ2-7 gives the full variable domain: DGGITQSPKYLFRKEGQNVTLSCEQNLNHDAMYWYRQDPGQGLRLIYYSQIVNDFQKGDIAEGYSVSREKKESFPLTVTSAQKNPTAFYLCASRGAVDEQYFGPGTRLTVT.

The V and J genes are TRBV4-2 and TRBJ2-1; the match to TRBD1 covers 7 bases. The V gene end was trimmed by 5 bases and the J gene end by 4 bases; junction bases not matched to a gene: 11. The CDR3 contains 16 residues. Looked up from germline, CDR1 is LGHNA and CDR2 is YNFKEQ. The CDR3 DNA follows: TGTGCCAGCAGCAGCCACAGGGGACAACCTTACAATGAGCAGTTCTTC. It codes for CASSSHRGQPYNEQFF.

About this clone itself: Other nucleotide sequences from this sample produce the same CDR3. The V and J genes are TRBV7-9 and TRBJ1-3; no reliable D call. This CDR3 is 13 amino acids long. The ends were cut back, 5 bases at V and 0 bases at J, with 5 bases in the middle. The V gene's germline CDR1 is SEHNR and CDR2 FQNEAQ (reference sequence). The CDR3 bases are TGTGCCAGCAGCCTCCCCTCTGGAAACACCATATATTTT. Residues: CASSLPSGNTIYF.

The gene calls are TRBV28 and TRBJ2-7, with D possibly TRBD2 on 5 matching bases. The germline V gene encodes CDR1 MDHEN and CDR2 SYDVKM. The CDR3 is made up of 12 amino acids. Trimming shortened V by 7 bases and J by 4 bases, and 11 bases separated the two germline ends. CDR3 sequence (DNA): TGTGCCAGCACCGCAGGAGGATACGAGCAGTACTTC. This sequence encodes CASTAGGYEQYF. The variable domain in full, with the rest retrieved from reference TRBV28 and TRBJ2-7, is DVKVTQSSRYLVKRTGEKVFLECVQDMDHENMFWYRQDPGLGLRLIYFSYDVKMKEKGDIPEGYSVSREKKERFSLILESASTNQTSMYLCASTAGGYEQYFGPGTRLTVT.

The rearrangement uses TRBV7-9 and TRBJ2-1; D is ambiguous. Between the trimmed V and J ends, which lost 8 bases and 0 bases, there was a span of 8 bases. Germline V gene sequence: CDR1 SEHNR, CDR2 FQNEAQ (reference sequence). The CDR3 loop spans 13 amino acids. The CDR3 sequence: CASHEASYNEQFF. The CDR3 DNA sequence: TGTGCCAGCCACGAAGCCTCCTACAATGAGCAGTTCTTC.

The rearrangement links TRBV5-1 to TRBJ2-3; 10 bases match TRBD2. The CDR3 has 18 residues. With 10 bases clipped from V and 5 bases from J, the junction kept 22 bases outside the gene matches. Germline CDR1 reads SGHRS; CDR2 reads YFSETQ. In DNA, the CDR3 is TGCGCCCGCAAAGGAGGGACTAGCGAGACATTTCGTAAAGATACGCAGTATTTT. Amino acid sequence: CARKGGTSETFRKDTQYF. The complete variable domain, with remaining parts taken from reference TRBV5-1 and TRBJ2-3, reads KAGVTQTPRYLIKTRGQQVTLSCSPISGHRSVSWYQQTPGQGLQFLFEYFSETQRNKGNFPGRFSGRQFSNSRSEMNVSTLELGDSALYLCARKGGTSETFRKDTQYFGPGTRLTVL.

The V call is TRBV6-1, the J call TRBJ2-6; 10 bases match TRBD1. Trimming removed 3 bases from V and 0 bases from J; junction bases left unmatched: 2. This CDR3 comprises 17 residues. Germline lookup yields CDR1 MNHNS and CDR2 SASEGT. The CDR3 region has the DNA TGTGCCAGCAGTGAGACAGGGGGCGCCTCTGGGGCCAACGTCCTGACTTTC. It translates to CASSETGGASGANVLTF.

The chain joins TRBV7-8 to TRBJ2-1; 10 nucleotides match TRBD2. Looked up from germline, CDR1 is SGHVS and CDR2 is FQNEAQ. The trim removed 1 base at V and 6 bases at J, leaving 3 bases unmatched. This CDR3 is 15 amino acids long. CDR3 bases: TGTGCCAGCAGCTTAGGGGCTAGCGGGAGCAATGAGCAGTTCTTC. Its translation: CASSLGASGSNEQFF.

The chain has TRBV5-5 and TRBJ2-1; the D call may be TRBD1 or TRBD2 (6 bases each). CDR1 and CDR2 from the germline V gene are SGHKS and YYEKEE (reference sequence). Trimming removed 2 bases from V and 2 bases from J, with 14 bases in between. The CDR3 contains 16 residues. The chain's CDR3 is CASSFGGRDPYNEQFF. CDR3 nucleotides: TGTGCCAGCAGCTTTGGGGGGCGAGACCCCTACAATGAGCAGTTCTTC.

CDR3 protein: CASSFPRGRTEAFF. The CDR3, as DNA: TGTGCCAGCAGTTTTCCAAGGGGGCGGACTGAAGCTTTCTTT. The chain links TRBV28 to TRBJ1-1; 7 nucleotides align to TRBD1. Germline loops: CDR1 MDHEN, CDR2 SYDVKM. Unmatched junction bases numbered 6, after V lost 3 bases and J lost 5 bases. The CDR3 consists of 14 residues.

The genes are TRBV7-3 and TRBJ2-1; the match to TRBD2 covers 12 bases. The V gene's germline CDR1 is SGHTA and CDR2 FQGTGA. J was trimmed by 8 bases and V by 2 bases; bases with no gene match: 10. The CDR3 spans 17 residues. As DNA, the CDR3 is TGTGCCAGCAGCTTACGTCCGCTAGCGGGAGGGCGTGATGAGCAGTTCTTC. The encoded protein is CASSLRPLAGGRDEQFF.

The J gene is TRBJ1-2, the V gene TRBV2; 8 bases are a match to TRBD1. The CDR3 extends over 14 amino acids. Germline CDR1 is SNHLY and CDR2 is FYNNEI. V was pared by 4 bases and J by 3 bases, with 4 bases of the junction left unmatched. The CDR3: CASSAGGADYGYTF. The DNA for the CDR3 is TGTGCCAGCAGTGCAGGGGGCGCCGACTATGGCTACACCTTC.

A single count supports this clone. The rearrangement joins TRBV28 to TRBJ2-2, with D unresolved. The germline V gene has CDR1 MDHEN and CDR2 SYDVKM. Trimming left V 2 bases short and J 7 bases short, with 2 bases between. The CDR3 loop spans 11 amino acids. The CDR3 sequence is CASSLVGELFF. CDR3 sequence (DNA): TGTGCCAGCAGTTTAGTCGGGGAGCTGTTTTTT.

This chain joins TRBV30 and TRBJ1-5; 9 bases agree with TRBD1. Germline V lookup: CDR1 GTSNPN, CDR2 SVGIG (reference sequence). V was pared by 0 bases and J by 4 bases, with 4 bases of the junction left unmatched. The CDR3 covers 15 residues. The CDR3 loop reads CAWSVEGQGNQPQHF. The CDR3 DNA is TGTGCCTGGAGTGTAGAGGGACAGGGAAATCAGCCCCAGCATTTT.

The V gene is TRBV5-6, the J gene TRBJ2-1, with D maybe TRBD2 (5 bases). CDR1 and CDR2 (germline): SGHDT, YYEEEE. There are 13 residues in the CDR3. Trimming left V 4 bases short and J 9 bases short, with 14 bases between. The CDR3 here is CASSPRTRGEQFF. In nucleotides, the CDR3 is TGTGCCAGCAGCCCTCGAACCCGGGGTGAGCAGTTCTTC.